This TCR beta chain comes out of a study of early T cells in non-severe SARS-CoV-2 infection. For the study at large: Whole-blood bulk RNA, unsorted, was sequenced, and chains were unpaired.

The V gene end was trimmed by 5 bases and the J gene end by 7 bases; junction bases not matched to a gene: 5. CDR1 SNHLY and CDR2 FYNNEI come from the germline V gene. There are 14 residues in the CDR3. Unique molecular identifiers tagged individual cDNA molecules. Each CDR3 protein gets one entry after TCRdb re-called the 5' RACE reads with MiXCR. The sample has about 64,000 distinct CDR3 sequences, 20% seen once. Study findings and constraints: VDJdb matches were skewed toward anti-spike CD8 T cell responses.

This clonotype was counted ten times or more. Its antigen is still unknown. Sequencing was performed on whole blood, taken at baseline. The receptor was isolated from an adult who was a healthcare worker with PCR-confirmed SARS-CoV-2 infection or an uninfected control (not recorded which). The chain combines TRBV2 with TRBJ2-4; TRBD1 matches 10 bases. CDR3 coding DNA: TGTGCCAGCAGTCTGGGGACAGGGGCCAACATTCAGTACTTC. Encoded protein: CASSLGTGANIQYF.